The text below deals with one T cell receptor (beta chain). No antigen is known for it. The V end was cut by 3 bases, the J end by 2 bases, with 11 bases between. CDR1 and CDR2 from the germline V gene are MNHEY and SMNVEV (reference sequence). The CDR3 loop spans 15 amino acids. Profiled with immunoSEQ multiplex PCR; TCRdb holds only in-frame clones, not every one. The sample comprises some 150,000 clones, around 87% of which are singletons, and about 9% rests with the top ten. These data originate in a study of T cell responses to AZD1222 COVID-19 vaccine. Study-level findings and limits: The CD4 TCRs associated with vaccination extended across spike and predominated at 160-218 and 743-854. Two AZD1222 administrations were followed by greater Spike-specific TCR breadth and depth. The study identified only 6 or 7 AZD1222 recipients as seropositive at baseline. In the spike-specific TCR repertoire, nearly half reportedly target unmutated variant regions.

This sequence joins TRBV27 and TRBJ2-1; D not certain. This specimen consisted of peripheral blood, obtained 28 days after the second AZD1222 dose. The TCR comes from an adult who received the AZD1222 COVID-19 vaccine. The CDR3 DNA reads TGTGCCAGCAGTTTTACCTTAGCCCCCTACAATGAGCAGTTCTTC. Translating it yields CASSFTLAPYNEQFF.